One sample yielded the 32 T cell receptor beta chains listed below, sequenced in a study of T cell responses to AZD1222 COVID-19 vaccine (dated by TCRdb to the early 2020s). To prepare the library, the immunoSEQ multiplex PCR assay was applied. TCRdb re-hosts the immuneACCESS table, in-frame sequences only. Its copies lack some clones; in the studies checked, an unresolved V gene accounts for under half of them, and the cause for the rest is not known. The sample data list fewer than 150,000 clones, and approximately 88% of these were observed just once. Around 6% of the sample is taken by the ten largest. The time point label on this specimen signifies: about 28 days (+/-7) after the second vaccine dose. Material: peripheral blood, obtained 28 days after the second AZD1222 dose. Every receptor here comes from an adult who received the AZD1222 COVID-19 vaccine.

This chain uses TRBV27 with TRBJ1-6; D is undetermined. This CDR3 spans 14 amino acids. V lost 0 bases, J lost 7 bases, and 7 bases lay in between. Germline V gene lookup returns CDR1 MNHEY and CDR2 SMNVEV (reference sequence). The CDR3 sequence is CASSLSIWNSPLHF. The CDR3 bases are TGTGCCAGCAGTTTATCGATCTGGAATTCACCCCTCCACTTT.

This chain connects TRBV7-9 to TRBJ2-2, with D uncertain. Germline V gene data show CDR1 as SEHNR and CDR2 as FQNEAQ (reference sequence). The V and J ends lost 6 bases and 1 base respectively, with 9 bases between them. This CDR3 has 14 residues. The CDR3 spells CASSKDLNTGELFF. In DNA form, the CDR3 reads TGTGCCAGCAGTAAAGACCTGAACACCGGGGAGCTGTTTTTT.

This clone was seen only a few times. The chain carries TRBV19 and TRBJ1-2, with TRBD1 as a possible D gene (5 bases). Germline V CDR1 and CDR2: LNHDA, SQIVND (reference sequence). The CDR3 extends over 14 amino acids. V lost 7 bases and J 5 bases, leaving 17 bases between the germline ends. CDR3 loop: CASTDEGRRYGYTF. The CDR3 nucleotides are TGTGCCAGTACCGATGAGGGGAGAAGGTATGGCTACACCTTC.

The chain carries TRBV12-3 or TRBV12-4 and TRBJ2-7; TRBD1 or TRBD2 may be the D gene (5 bases each). CDR3 length: 13 residues. V shed 4 bases and J shed 3 bases, with 10 bases lying between them. CDR3 amino acids: CASSSQGDYEQYF. CDR3 coding DNA: TGTGCCAGCAGTTCTCAGGGAGACTACGAGCAGTACTTC.

The genes are TRBV15 and TRBJ1-6, with D hard to call. V was clipped by 0 bases and J by 9 bases, with 6 bases between them. CDR3 length: 13 residues. The germline gives CDR1 LNHNV, CDR2 YYDKDF (reference sequence). The CDR3 coding sequence is TGTGCCACCAGCAGAGATAGTGTTTCACCCCTCCACTTT. This sequence encodes CATSRDSVSPLHF.

The genes are TRBV7-2 and TRBJ2-2; 8 nucleotides agree with TRBD1. There are 16 residues in the CDR3. In germline, CDR1 is SGHTA, CDR2 FQGNSA. After removal of 3 bases from V and 6 bases from J, the junction contained 9 bases not matched to a gene. In DNA, the CDR3 is TGTGCCAGCAGCTTGTTGGACAGGGAGTGGTCCGGGGAGCTGTTTTTT. This gives the protein CASSLLDREWSGELFF.

This chain connects TRBV10-3 to TRBJ2-7; D gene uncertain. The CDR3 is 14 amino acids. Germline V gene data show CDR1 as ENHRY and CDR2 as SYGVKD. The V end lost 3 bases, the J end lost 5 bases, and 14 bases lay between the germline ends. For the CDR3, the DNA is TGTGCCATCAGTGAAGGCGACACAAGGGACGAGCAGTACTTC. Protein product: CAISEGDTRDEQYF.

The rearrangement links TRBV6-6 to TRBJ1-2, with 7 bases matching TRBD1. This CDR3 region has 11 residues. CDR1 is MNHNY, CDR2 SVGAGI, per germline (reference sequence). With 8 bases clipped from V and 5 bases from J, the junction kept 2 bases outside the gene matches. This CDR3 reads CASSTGYGYTF. CDR3 in DNA: TGTGCCAGCTCGACAGGGTATGGCTACACCTTC.

This clone appeared a few times. The chain carries TRBV5-6 and TRBJ2-7; the D gene is possibly TRBD2 (5 bases). The germline gives CDR1 SGHDT, CDR2 YYEEEE. The CDR3 spans 14 residues. Trimming removed 2 bases at V and 4 bases at J, with 13 bases between. CDR3 loop: CASSFRVARYEQYF. The CDR3 DNA reads as TGTGCCAGCAGCTTTAGGGTAGCGCGATACGAGCAGTACTTC.

The sample holds one count of this clone. In DNA form, the CDR3 reads TGTGCCAGCAGCTTGGACACAGGGTCTGGAAACACCATATATTTT. This codes for CASSLDTGSGNTIYF. The chain couples TRBV5-4 to TRBJ1-3; perhaps TRBD1 as D (6 bases). The V gene lost 0 bases and the J gene lost 1 base, with 8 bases spanning the gap. Germline CDR1 is SGHNT and CDR2 is YYREEE (reference sequence). CDR3 size: 15 residues.

The gene calls are TRBV11-2 and TRBJ1-1; 8 nucleotides align to TRBD1. Germline lookup yields CDR1 SGHAT and CDR2 FQNNGV. This CDR3 spans 13 amino acids. The V segment lost 6 bases and the J segment 3 bases; nucleotides outside the gene matches: 3. The CDR3 DNA sequence: TGTGCCAGCAGAAGACAGGGGTACACTGAAGCTTTCTTT. It is translated as CASRRQGYTEAFF.

V and J are TRBV13 and TRBJ1-2; D unresolved. Germline lookup yields CDR1 PRHDT and CDR2 FYEKMQ (reference sequence). The CDR3 has 13 amino acids. The ends were cut back, 0 bases at V and 6 bases at J, with 8 bases in the middle. CDR3 in amino acids: CASSLGLSDGYTF. In DNA, the CDR3 is TGTGCCAGCAGCTTAGGCTTGTCTGATGGCTACACCTTC.

V and J are TRBV6-6 and TRBJ2-2; 10 bases map to TRBD2. CDR3 length: 14 amino acids. V lost 5 bases to trimming and J lost 5 bases; unmatched junction nucleotides: 2. Germline V CDR1 and CDR2: MNHNY, SVGAGI (reference sequence). The CDR3 reads CASSKLAGTGELFF. Here the CDR3 DNA reads TGTGCCAGCAGTAAACTAGCGGGGACCGGGGAGCTGTTTTTT.

The chain carries TRBV21-1 and TRBJ2-7; the table assigns TRBD1, which was not confirmed against the DNA. TRBV21-1 is a pseudogene. The CDR3 consists of 15 residues. In DNA, the CDR3 is TGTGCCAGCAGCTCGACGGACAGGGGGCCCTACGAGCAGTACTTC. It encodes CASSSTDRGPYEQYF.

V is TRBV10-2 and J is TRBJ2-3; 7 bases agree with TRBD2. Unmatched junction bases numbered 3, after V lost 9 bases and J lost 0 bases. The germline V gene has CDR1 WSHSY and CDR2 SAAADI. The CDR3 spans 13 residues. CDR3 coding DNA: TGCGCCAGTTCTAGCGGTAGCACAGATACGCAGTATTTT. This translates into CASSSGSTDTQYF.

The CDR3 spells CASSPSDSATDTQYF. The CDR3 DNA reads as TGTGCCAGCAGCCCGTCGGATAGCGCCACAGATACGCAGTATTTT. The V and J genes are TRBV7-8 and TRBJ2-3; a weak D match, TRBD2 (5 bases). CDR1 and CDR2 (germline): SGHVS, FQNEAQ. V was clipped by 5 bases and J by 2 bases, with 14 bases between them. The CDR3 is made up of 15 amino acids.

The chain joins TRBV11-3 to TRBJ2-5; the D is unclear. The CDR3 length is 13 residues. V dropped 2 bases and J dropped 7 bases, with 11 bases sitting between them. From germline, CDR1 is SGHNT and CDR2 YENEEA. The CDR3 protein is CASSLTQLGTQYF. The CDR3 bases are TGTGCCAGCAGCTTAACACAGCTCGGGACCCAGTACTTC.

The chain couples TRBV3-1 (or the pseudogene TRBV3-2) to TRBJ1-6, with 7 nucleotides matching TRBD1. The ends lost 3 bases at V and 0 bases at J; junction bases unmatched: 2. The CDR3 extends over 16 amino acids. CDR1 is LGHDT, CDR2 YNNKEL, per germline (reference sequence). The CDR3 reads CASSHRDSSYNSPLHF. The DNA for the CDR3 is TGTGCCAGCAGCCACCGGGACAGCTCCTATAATTCACCCCTCCACTTT.

This clone was seen just once. This rearrangement joins TRBV7-8 to TRBJ2-5; D is possibly TRBD2 (5 bases). CDR3 length: 13 residues. The V end lost 5 bases, the J end lost 5 bases, and 12 bases lay between the germline ends. Germline V lookup: CDR1 SGHVS, CDR2 FQNEAQ. CDR3 region: CASSPRLSETQYF. CDR3 nucleotide sequence: TGTGCCAGCAGCCCCCGACTATCGGAGACCCAGTACTTC.

The chain has TRBV7-3 and TRBJ2-7; TRBD2 might be the D (7 bases). Germline V gives CDR1 SGHTA, CDR2 FQGTGA. The CDR3 is made up of 15 amino acids. V was trimmed by 5 bases and J by 2 bases, leaving 16 bases between them. For the CDR3, the DNA is TGTGCCAGCAGCCTCCACGGGGGGCCCACCTACGAGCAGTACTTC. It encodes CASSLHGGPTYEQYF.

The chain is built from TRBV9 and TRBJ2-1, with TRBD2 matching 7 bases. The trim removed 1 base at V and 5 bases at J, leaving 6 bases unmatched. The germline V gene has CDR1 SGDLS and CDR2 YYNGEE. The CDR3 sequence is 15 residues long. CDR3: CASSVSGGTNNEQFF. The CDR3 bases are TGTGCCAGCAGCGTATCCGGCGGGACTAACAATGAGCAGTTCTTC.

The V call is TRBV24-1, the J call TRBJ2-1; D uncertain. CDR1 is KGHDR and CDR2 is SFDVKD in the germline V gene. With 3 bases removed from V and 8 bases from J, the gap between germline ends came to 10 bases. The CDR3 has 13 amino acids. The CDR3 reads CATSDGGLHEQFF. CDR3 nucleotide sequence: TGTGCCACCAGTGATGGTGGGCTACATGAGCAGTTCTTC.

The genes are TRBV28 and TRBJ1-1; TRBD1 matches at 10 bases. The germline V gene has CDR1 MDHEN and CDR2 SYDVKM. V lost 7 bases to trimming and J lost 6 bases; unmatched junction nucleotides: 17. The CDR3 contains 17 residues. Here the CDR3 DNA reads TGTGCCAGCAATCCGACAGGGGGCCTGATCAATCCCCCTGAAGCTTTCTTT. Encoded protein: CASNPTGGLINPPEAFF. Combining the CDR3 with reference TRBV28 and TRBJ1-1 gives the whole variable domain DVKVTQSSRYLVKRTGEKVFLECVQDMDHENMFWYRQDPGLGLRLIYFSYDVKMKEKGDIPEGYSVSREKKERFSLILESASTNQTSMYLCASNPTGGLINPPEAFFGQGTRLTVV.

The chain uses TRBV9 and TRBJ2-5; D might be TRBD2 (7 bases). This CDR3 comprises 16 residues. Germline V gene sequence: CDR1 SGDLS, CDR2 YYNGEE. V shed 0 bases and J shed 2 bases, with 14 bases lying between them. CDR3 region: CASSVGWGGHQETQYF. DNA for the CDR3: TGTGCCAGCAGCGTAGGCTGGGGGGGGCATCAAGAGACCCAGTACTTC. The variable domain in full, completed from reference TRBV9 and TRBJ2-5, reads DSGVTQTPKHLITATGQRVTLRCSPRSGDLSVYWYQQSLDQGLQFLIQYYNGEERAKGNILERFSAQQFPDLHSELNLSSLELGDSALYFCASSVGWGGHQETQYFGPGTRLLVL.

The rearrangement links TRBV6-4 to TRBJ2-6, with D perhaps TRBD2 (5 bases). Germline V gives CDR1 MRHNA, CDR2 SNTAGT. Trimming stripped 2 bases from V and 0 bases from J, with 5 bases between. The CDR3 contains 15 residues. CDR3 DNA: TGTGCCAGCAGTGACAGCGGCTCTGGGGCCAACGTCCTGACTTTC. Residues: CASSDSGSGANVLTF.

This clone was observed a single time. The chain joins TRBV2 to TRBJ2-1; 10 nucleotides agree with TRBD2. This CDR3 comprises 16 residues. Germline CDR1 SNHLY, CDR2 FYNNEI. V trimming: 1 base; J trimming: 5 bases; junction bases outside the gene matches: 5. CDR3 bases: TGTGCCAGCAGTGAAGTAGCGGGGGGACCCCACAATGAGCAGTTCTTC. Encoded protein: CASSEVAGGPHNEQFF.

This clone was picked up a small number of times. The genes are TRBV4-1 and TRBJ2-1; D remains ambiguous. Germline V gene data show CDR1 as MGHRA and CDR2 as YSYEKL. The ends were cut back, 3 bases at V and 7 bases at J, with 4 bases in the middle. The CDR3 is 11 residues long. The CDR3: CASSQLNEQFF. The DNA for the CDR3 is TGCGCCAGCAGCCAGCTGAATGAGCAGTTCTTC.

CDR3 DNA sequence: TGTGCTAGTGGTTTGGTATTAAGGCAGGGTGCTGGCTACACCTTC. This codes for CASGLVLRQGAGYTF. The chain uses TRBV12-5 and TRBJ1-2; possible D gene TRBD1, 5 bases. This CDR3 has 15 amino acids. Trimming took off 0 bases at V and 7 bases at J, with 15 bases between the two ends. CDR1 is LGHNT, CDR2 FRNRAP, per germline.

J is TRBJ2-4 and V is TRBV5-4; D possibly corresponds to TRBD2 (6 bases). Trimming cost V 4 bases and J 3 bases, with 14 bases left between them. Germline lookup yields CDR1 SGHNT and CDR2 YYREEE (reference sequence). The CDR3 runs to 15 residues. CDR3 amino acids: CASSGGSSGKNIQYF. The CDR3 region has the DNA TGTGCCAGCAGCGGGGGAAGTAGCGGCAAAAACATTCAGTACTTC.

V usage is TRBV6-5 and J usage is TRBJ1-6, with no clear D. Trimming took off 2 bases at V and 4 bases at J, with 3 bases between the two ends. Germline-derived CDR1 and CDR2 are MNHEY and SVGAGI. The CDR3 consists of 13 residues. The CDR3 DNA is TGTGCCAGCAGTTACGCTTATAATTCACCCCTCCACTTT. It specifies CASSYAYNSPLHF.

The chain carries TRBV9 and TRBJ1-5; the D gene is possibly TRBD1 (6 bases). Per germline, CDR1 SGDLS and CDR2 YYNGEE. CDR3 length equals 14 residues. The V end lost 3 bases, the J end lost 4 bases, and 11 bases lay between the germline ends. CDR3 amino acids: CASSALDSNQPQHF. In DNA, the CDR3 is TGTGCCAGCAGCGCTTTGGACAGTAATCAGCCCCAGCATTTT. Full variable domain (remainder filled in from reference TRBV9 and TRBJ1-5): DSGVTQTPKHLITATGQRVTLRCSPRSGDLSVYWYQQSLDQGLQFLIQYYNGEERAKGNILERFSAQQFPDLHSELNLSSLELGDSALYFCASSALDSNQPQHFGDGTRLSIL.

This clone was seen more than once but under ten times. The rearrangement links TRBV10-1 to TRBJ1-1; weak D call: TRBD1 (6 bases). The germline V gene encodes CDR1 WNHNN and CDR2 SYGVQD (reference sequence). The CDR3 is 13 amino acids. The V end lost 6 bases, the J end lost 0 bases, and 8 bases lay between the germline ends. CDR3 bases: TGCGCCAGCAGCAGGGGAATGAACACTGAAGCTTTCTTT. Protein sequence: CASSRGMNTEAFF.